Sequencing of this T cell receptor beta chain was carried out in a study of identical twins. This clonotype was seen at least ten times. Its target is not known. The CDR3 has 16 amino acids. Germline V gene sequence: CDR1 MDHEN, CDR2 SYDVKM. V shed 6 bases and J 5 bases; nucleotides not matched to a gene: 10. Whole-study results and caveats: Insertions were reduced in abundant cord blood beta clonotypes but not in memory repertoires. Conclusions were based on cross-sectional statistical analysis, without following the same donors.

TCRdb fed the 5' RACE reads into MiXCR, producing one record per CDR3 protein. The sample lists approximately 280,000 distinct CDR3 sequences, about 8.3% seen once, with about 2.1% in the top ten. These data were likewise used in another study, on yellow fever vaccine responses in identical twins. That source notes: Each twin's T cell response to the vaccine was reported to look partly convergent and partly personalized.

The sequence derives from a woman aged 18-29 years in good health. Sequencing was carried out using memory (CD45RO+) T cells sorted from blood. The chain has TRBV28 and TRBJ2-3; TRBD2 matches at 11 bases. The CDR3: CASRSASGGLQDTQYF. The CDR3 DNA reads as TGTGCCAGCAGATCTGCTAGCGGGGGGTTGCAAGATACGCAGTATTTT.